One sample yielded the 25 T cell receptor beta chains listed below, sequenced in a study of shared clonotypes between healthy human individuals. Some clones are missing from TCRdb's copy, which holds only in-frame ones; the method was immunoSEQ multiplex PCR. The profile covers some 500,000 clones, with 77% appearing a single time and about 12% taken by the ten largest. Material: PBMCs. These receptors were obtained from a middle-aged woman in good health. Some clones in this sample may be carry-over from other donors' samples.

The chain joins TRBV4-1 to TRBJ1-2; 7 nucleotides align to TRBD1. The trim removed 0 bases at V and 8 bases at J, leaving 9 bases unmatched. Germline lookup yields CDR1 MGHRA and CDR2 YSYEKL. This CDR3 contains 15 residues. The CDR3 DNA reads TGCGCCAGCAGCCAAGATCCGACCAGGGGGTTCGGCTACACCTTC. Translation gives CASSQDPTRGFGYTF.

J is TRBJ2-7 and V is TRBV6-5, with 11 positions matching TRBD2. The CDR3 is made up of 15 amino acids. Germline trimming cut 6 bases from V and 3 bases from J; bases unmatched to any gene: 7. Germline CDR1 reads MNHEY; CDR2 reads SVGAGI. The CDR3 spells CASRSGLAGFYEQYF. CDR3 bases: TGTGCCAGCAGAAGTGGACTAGCGGGTTTCTACGAGCAGTACTTC.

A single count supports this clone. This chain links TRBV6-1 with TRBJ1-2; D unclear. V was shortened by 0 bases and J by 8 bases, with 10 bases between the two germline ends. The germline V gene has CDR1 MNHNS and CDR2 SASEGT. There are 13 residues in the CDR3. The CDR3 DNA reads as TGTGCCAGCAGTGAAGCGGGCTTTGCGGGCTACACCTTC. Encoded protein: CASSEAGFAGYTF.

V is TRBV18 and J is TRBJ2-2; D may be TRBD1 (7 bases). The germline V gene encodes CDR1 KGHSH and CDR2 LQKENI. This CDR3 region has 15 residues. V was pared by 1 base and J by 4 bases, with 10 bases between. CDR3 residues: CASSPRQGGTGELFF. The CDR3 nucleotides are TGTGCCAGCTCACCACGGCAGGGGGGCACCGGGGAGCTGTTTTTT.

This rearrangement joins TRBV4-1 to TRBJ2-7, with a possible D match to TRBD1 (6 bases). This CDR3 has 17 residues. Germline CDR1 and CDR2: MGHRA and YSYEKL. V shed 1 base and J shed 0 bases, with 16 bases lying between them. CDR3 nucleotides: TGCGCCAGCAGCCAAGGGGAACAGGGAATTTACTCCTACGAGCAGTACTTC. It codes for CASSQGEQGIYSYEQYF.

Regarding this clone: At one end the junction does not follow the germline gene, possibly because of a read error. The chain recombines TRBV7-7 with TRBJ2-5; 9 bases are a match to TRBD1. CDR1 and CDR2 from the germline V gene are SSHAT and FNYEAQ (reference sequence). CDR3 size: 15 residues. CDR3 sequence reads: CASSPQGQGWETQYF. The CDR3 DNA sequence: TGTGCTAGCAGCCCCCAGGGACAGGGTTGGGAGACCCAGTACTTC. Looking up the rest from reference TRBV7-7 and TRBJ2-5 gives the full variable domain: GAGVSQSPRYKVTKRGQDVTLRCDPISSHATLYWYQQALGQGPEFLTYFNYEAQPDKSGLPSDRFSAERPEGSISTLTIQRTEQRDSAMYRCASSPQGQGWETQYFGPGTRLLVL.

V is TRBV2 and J is TRBJ2-3, with D possibly called TRBD1 or TRBD2 (5 bases each). The germline V gene has CDR1 SNHLY and CDR2 FYNNEI. Trimming pared 3 bases from V and 0 bases from J, leaving 13 bases between. The CDR3 spans 16 residues. This CDR3 is CASSELRGASTDTQYF. The CDR3 bases are TGTGCCAGCAGTGAGTTGAGAGGGGCTAGCACAGATACGCAGTATTTT. Complete variable domain (other parts from reference TRBV2 and TRBJ2-3): EPEVTQTPSHQVTQMGQEVILRCVPISNHLYFYWYRQILGQKVEFLVSFYNNEISEKSEIFDDQFSVERPDGSNFTLKIRSTKLEDSAMYFCASSELRGASTDTQYFGPGTRLTVL.

The chain is built from TRBV4-2 and TRBJ2-1; tentatively, D is TRBD2 (5 bases). The CDR3 covers 14 residues. The ends were cut back, 1 base at V and 6 bases at J, with 10 bases in the middle. The germline V gene encodes CDR1 LGHNA and CDR2 YNFKEQ. CDR3 DNA: TGTGCCAGCAGCCAAGCGACGGGAATCAATGAGCAGTTCTTC. As protein: CASSQATGINEQFF.

The chain employs TRBV30 and TRBJ2-4, with D possibly being TRBD1 or TRBD2 (6 bases each). The germline gives CDR1 GTSNPN, CDR2 SVGIG (reference sequence). Trimming cost V 8 bases and J 3 bases, with 14 bases left between them. This CDR3 region has 13 residues. The CDR3 reads CALEGVGKNIQYF. Here the CDR3 DNA reads TGTGCCCTGGAGGGGGTGGGCAAAAACATTCAGTACTTC.

This clone appeared a single time. This rearrangement joins TRBV4-3 to TRBJ2-7, with 11 positions matching TRBD2. V was clipped by 4 bases and J by 5 bases; unmatched bases: 4. Looked up from germline, CDR1 is LGHNA and CDR2 is YSLEER. This CDR3 is 14 amino acids long. The CDR3 DNA follows: TGCGCCAGCAGCCCTAGCGGGAGGAGCCACGAGCAGTACTTC. Protein sequence: CASSPSGRSHEQYF.

This chain uses TRBV6-5 with TRBJ2-7, with a weak D call TRBD1 (7 bases). V dropped 6 bases and J dropped 3 bases, with 15 bases sitting between them. This CDR3 is built from 14 residues. From germline, CDR1 is MNHEY and CDR2 SVGAGI. CDR3 sequence: CASRGGQTHYEQYF. The DNA for the CDR3 is TGTGCCAGCAGGGGGGGACAGACGCACTACGAGCAGTACTTC.

The rearrangement joins TRBV7-6 to TRBJ2-7; 7 nucleotides align to TRBD1. Germline CDR1 is SGHVS and CDR2 is FNYEAQ. The CDR3 runs 12 residues. The ends lost 1 base at V and 12 bases at J; junction bases unmatched: 6. CDR3 bases: TGTGCCAGCAGCTTAGAGGGACAGTCTGGGTACTTC. Encoded protein: CASSLEGQSGYF.

On this clone: A far larger clone is just one base off, so this is likely a read error. The V gene is TRBV4-3, the J gene TRBJ2-7; 7 bases agree with TRBD1. The ends lost 4 bases at V and 4 bases at J; junction bases unmatched: 10. The CDR3 is 15 residues long. The V gene's germline CDR1 is LGHNA and CDR2 YSLEER. Here the CDR3 reads CASSRETGNLYEQYF. The CDR3 nucleotides are TGCGCCAGCAGCCGAGAGACAGGGAATCTATACGAGCAGTACTTC.

A word on this clone: Other nucleotide sequences in the sample specify the same CDR3. The chain combines TRBV9 with TRBJ2-7; TRBD2 aligns across 13 bases. The germline V gene has CDR1 SGDLS and CDR2 YYNGEE. The CDR3 has 15 amino acids. V lost 4 bases to trimming and J lost 1 base; unmatched junction nucleotides: 2. Written as DNA, the CDR3 is TGTGCCAGCAGCCCGGGACTAGCGGGATCCTACGAGCAGTACTTC. It specifies CASSPGLAGSYEQYF.

With regard to this clone: A far bigger clonotype differs at one base, so this is likely a read error. The rearrangement uses TRBV5-1 and TRBJ2-7; D might be TRBD1 (6 bases). The germline V gene encodes CDR1 SGHRS and CDR2 YFSETQ. The CDR3 has 13 residues. The CDR3 DNA sequence: TGCGCCAGCAGCTTGGTGGGGGCCTACGGGCAGTACTTC. Its translation is CASSLVGAYGQYF. Together with reference TRBV5-1 and TRBJ2-7, the CDR3 gives the full variable domain: KAGVTQTPRYLIKTRGQQVTLSCSPISGHRSVSWYQQTPGQGLQFLFEYFSETQRNKGNFPGRFSGRQFSNSRSEMNVSTLELGDSALYLCASSLVGAYGQYFGPGTRLTVT.

The CDR3 region is CASSGDRVAYEQYF. The CDR3 DNA follows: TGTGCCAGCAGCGGGGACAGGGTAGCCTACGAGCAGTACTTC. The chain employs TRBV11-2 and TRBJ2-7; 9 positions match TRBD1. This CDR3 spans 14 amino acids. Germline V CDR1 and CDR2: SGHAT, FQNNGV. The V gene end was trimmed by 5 bases and the J gene end by 2 bases; junction bases not matched to a gene: 4.

The V and J genes are TRBV5-1 and TRBJ2-7; 8 positions match TRBD2. Trimming removed 0 bases from V and 0 bases from J; junction bases left unmatched: 11. Germline CDR1 and CDR2: SGHRS and YFSETQ. The CDR3 loop spans 18 amino acids. As DNA, the CDR3 is TGCGCCAGCAGCTTGGTGGCGGGAGGTTCCCATAGCTCCTACGAGCAGTACTTC. Its protein is CASSLVAGGSHSSYEQYF.

The sample holds a few counts of this clone. A much larger clone differs from this one at a single base, so this may be a read error. J is TRBJ2-7 and V is TRBV6-1; TRBD1 is a possible D gene (6 bases). Germline V lookup: CDR1 MNHNS, CDR2 SASEGT. CDR3 length: 13 residues. The CDR3 DNA reads as TGTGCCAGCAGAACTAAGGGGGTCTACGAGCAGAACTTC. Protein: CASRTKGVYEQNF.

Points on this clone: A single base separates this from a much larger clone, so it may be a read error. This sequence joins TRBV10-2 and TRBJ2-5; either TRBD1 or TRBD2 may supply D (5 bases each). Trimming stripped 2 bases from V and 3 bases from J, with 16 bases between. This CDR3 has 16 residues. Per germline, CDR1 WSHSY and CDR2 SAAADI. The CDR3 loop is CASSELPVLGEETQYF. The CDR3 coding sequence is TGCGCCAGCAGTGAGCTCCCGGTACTAGGGGAAGAGACCCAGTACTTC.

With regard to this clone: At the DNA level, this CDR3 is encoded by other sequences in the same sample as well. The chain combines TRBV28 with TRBJ2-7; D ambiguous. Germline CDR1 and CDR2: MDHEN and SYDVKM. V gave up 8 bases and J gave up 0 bases, with 5 bases separating them. CDR3 length: 11 amino acids. CDR3 DNA sequence: TGTGCCAGCGGCAGCTCCTACGAGCAGTACTTC. This sequence encodes CASGSSYEQYF.

V usage is TRBV5-4 and J usage is TRBJ2-7, with 10 bases that match TRBD1. This CDR3 region has 14 residues. Germline loops: CDR1 SGHNT, CDR2 YYREEE (reference sequence). With V trimmed by 4 bases and J by 5 bases, 6 bases remained unmatched. CDR3 residues: CASSPTGGDDEQYF. The CDR3 DNA reads TGTGCCAGCAGCCCGACAGGGGGCGACGACGAGCAGTACTTC.

The CDR3 loop is CASSRGQGGTEAFF. The CDR3 nucleotides read TGTGCCAGCAGTCGAGGACAGGGGGGCACTGAAGCTTTCTTT. V is TRBV28 and J is TRBJ1-1, with 10 bases aligning to TRBD1. Trimming at V came to 5 bases and at J to 4 bases, leaving 4 bases not matched to a gene. CDR1 and CDR2 from the germline V gene are MDHEN and SYDVKM. The CDR3 runs to 14 residues. Together with reference TRBV28 and TRBJ1-1, the CDR3 gives the full variable domain: DVKVTQSSRYLVKRTGEKVFLECVQDMDHENMFWYRQDPGLGLRLIYFSYDVKMKEKGDIPEGYSVSREKKERFSLILESASTNQTSMYLCASSRGQGGTEAFFGQGTRLTVV.

Ten or more counts support this clone. Other DNA sequences within the sample encode an identical CDR3. The chain is built from TRBV30 and TRBJ2-2; no definite D call. Germline CDR1 and CDR2: GTSNPN and SVGIG (reference sequence). The CDR3 sequence is 14 residues long. V gave up 2 bases and J gave up 7 bases, with 14 bases separating them. The CDR3 DNA reads as TGTGCCTGGAGTCGGGTAGGGTTGTACGGGGAGCTGTTTTTT. Translating gives CAWSRVGLYGELFF.

The J gene is TRBJ1-1, the V gene TRBV27; tentatively, D is TRBD1 (5 bases). In germline, CDR1 is MNHEY, CDR2 SMNVEV (reference sequence). This CDR3 is 13 amino acids long. Deletions cut 3 bases from V and 4 bases from J, with 9 bases between. As DNA, the CDR3 is TGTGCCAGCAGTTTCAGGGAAGGCACTGAAGCTTTCTTT. This encodes CASSFREGTEAFF.

This chain joins TRBV7-3 and TRBJ2-1; D may correspond to TRBD1 or TRBD2 (5 bases each). Germline-derived CDR1 and CDR2 are SGHTA and FQGTGA. The V end was cut by 1 base, the J end by 4 bases, with 17 bases between. This CDR3 is built from 17 residues. The CDR3 sequence is CASSLNAGANSYNEQFF. DNA of the CDR3: TGTGCCAGCAGCTTAAATGCCGGGGCCAACTCATACAATGAGCAGTTCTTC.